This entry lists 9 T cell receptor beta chains sequenced from one sample in a study of chemoradiotherapy in HPV16-positive cancers. Using immunoSEQ multiplex PCR, the repertoire was profiled, and TCRdb retains in-frame clones only, with some absent. The repertoire holds tens of thousands of clones, with about nine tenths as singletons. The specimen was blood, collected from a patient who underwent chemoradiotherapy. These receptors were taken from a human donor with HPV-associated anogenital cancer.

This rearrangement joins TRBV20-1 to TRBJ2-3; D remains ambiguous. The CDR3 totals 11 residues. V dropped 1 base and J dropped 7 bases, with 6 bases sitting between them. Germline CDR1 DFQATT, CDR2 SNEGSKA (reference sequence). The DNA for the CDR3 is TGCAGTGCTAGAGGGCTTAATACGCAGTATTTT. Translated: CSARGLNTQYF.

The V and J genes are TRBV19 and TRBJ1-2, with D unresolved. The CDR3 consists of 16 residues. CDR1 and CDR2 from the germline V gene are LNHDA and SQIVND (reference sequence). Trimming took off 4 bases at V and 1 base at J, with 16 bases between the two ends. The CDR3 sequence: CASSTPSKPLNYGYTF. For the CDR3, the DNA is TGTGCCAGTAGTACACCCAGTAAGCCCCTTAACTATGGCTACACCTTC.

The rearrangement joins TRBV6-5 to TRBJ2-1, with D possibly called TRBD1 or TRBD2 (5 bases each). This CDR3 contains 15 residues. Germline V lookup: CDR1 MNHEY, CDR2 SVGAGI. Deletions cut 5 bases from V and 0 bases from J, with 11 bases between. CDR3: CASSRGRTSYNEQFF. The CDR3 DNA sequence: TGTGCCAGCAGTAGGGGACGAACCTCCTACAATGAGCAGTTCTTC.

The chain couples TRBV7-9 to TRBJ2-7; 9 nucleotides align to TRBD1. Germline V CDR1 and CDR2: SEHNR, FQNEAQ (reference sequence). This CDR3 is built from 13 residues. The V gene end was trimmed by 1 base and the J gene end by 11 bases; junction bases not matched to a gene: 6. This CDR3 reads CASSLGGQGVEYF. For the CDR3, the DNA is TGTGCCAGCAGCTTAGGGGGACAGGGAGTAGAGTACTTC. The full variable domain, in which reference TRBV7-9 and TRBJ2-7 provide the parts outside the CDR3, is DTGVSQNPRHKITKRGQNVTFRCDPISEHNRLYWYRQTLGQGPEFLTYFQNEAQLEKSRLLSDRFSAERPKGSFSTLEIQRTEQGDSAMYLCASSLGGQGVEYFGPGTRLTVT.

This clone has a handful of counts. This chain uses TRBV9 with TRBJ2-5; a possible D gene is TRBD2 (5 bases). CDR3 size: 15 residues. Germline values: CDR1 SGDLS, CDR2 YYNGEE. Trimming took 2 bases from V and 2 from J, leaving 13 bases between them. This CDR3 is CASSVSTRTQETQYF. The CDR3, as DNA: TGTGCCAGCAGCGTCTCCACCAGGACTCAAGAGACCCAGTACTTC.

The chain employs TRBV9 and TRBJ1-2; 7 bases are shared with TRBD1. This CDR3 spans 13 amino acids. With V trimmed by 5 bases and J by 5 bases, 6 bases remained unmatched. Germline values: CDR1 SGDLS, CDR2 YYNGEE. CDR3 loop: CASRDGTAYGYTF. The CDR3 DNA reads TGTGCCAGCAGAGACGGGACAGCTTATGGCTACACCTTC.

This chain uses TRBV19 with TRBJ2-2; either TRBD1 or TRBD2 may fit D (5 bases each). Per the germline V gene, CDR1 is LNHDA and CDR2 is SQIVND (reference sequence). CDR3 length: 15 amino acids. V lost 5 bases and J 2 bases, leaving 12 bases between the germline ends. The CDR3: CASSFRDRNTGELFF. CDR3 DNA sequence: TGTGCCAGTAGTTTCCGGGACCGAAACACCGGGGAGCTGTTTTTT.

J is TRBJ1-1 and V is TRBV7-2; no clear D gene. V was pared by 1 base and J by 3 bases, with 3 bases between. CDR1 SGHTA and CDR2 FQGNSA come from the germline V gene. The CDR3 loop spans 12 amino acids. The CDR3 here is CASSLGYTEAFF. DNA for the CDR3: TGTGCCAGCAGCTTAGGGTACACTGAAGCTTTCTTT.

V gene TRBV4-1 combines with J gene TRBJ1-5, with no clear D. V lost 4 bases, J lost 3 bases, and 7 bases lay in between. Germline V lookup: CDR1 MGHRA, CDR2 YSYEKL. The CDR3 runs 13 residues. This CDR3 is CASSPRDNQPQHF. The CDR3, as DNA: TGCGCCAGCAGCCCCCGGGACAATCAGCCCCAGCATTTT.